This entry is about one TCR beta chain. PCR involved 60 Vbeta and 13 Jbeta primers. Libraries were prepared by immunoSEQ multiplex PCR; TCRdb keeps only in-frame clonotypes and omits some of them. The sample holds approximately 110,000 clones, just under 70% seen once. The sample comes from a study of cytomegalovirus exposure and HLA in healthy donors. The ends were cut back, 0 bases at V and 3 bases at J, with 7 bases in the middle. CDR3 length equals 13 residues. Germline V CDR1 and CDR2: SGHDT, YYEEEE. The origin of this receptor is a woman in her seventies in good health and CMV-seropositive. The rearrangement links TRBV5-6 to TRBJ2-7; possibly TRBD1 for D (6 bases). The sequencing sample was made of PBMCs. The CDR3 loop reads CASSLATGYEQYF. The CDR3 nucleotides read TGTGCCAGCAGCTTGGCGACAGGCTACGAGCAGTACTTC.